A single TCR beta chain is shown here with its context. Its antigen is unidentified. The PCR contained 60 Vbeta and 13 Jbeta primers. Method: immunoSEQ multiplex PCR; TCRdb's copy keeps in-frame clones and lacks some. This table holds about 110,000 clones, roughly 69% found once. These data belong to a study of cytomegalovirus exposure and HLA in healthy donors. The study's findings and limits: TCR beta V- and J-gene trimming was later associated with a missense DCLRE1C variant. In an earlier analysis, about 87% or about 30%: the productive usage of most TCR beta V segments. It was reportedly the case that the classifier diagnosed cytomegalovirus status with high specificity and sensitivity.

This CDR3 spans 14 amino acids. Germline CDR1 SNHLY, CDR2 FYNNEI. The V end was cut by 6 bases, the J end by 0 bases, with 8 bases between. Sample: PBMCs. The origin of this receptor is a woman in her 40s in good health and CMV-seropositive. The V and J genes are TRBV2 and TRBJ1-4, with no clear D. CDR3 bases: TGTGCCAGCAGCCGGAGTGCAACTAATGAAAAACTGTTTTTT. It encodes CASSRSATNEKLFF.